This T cell receptor beta chain was captured in a study of blood T cell repertoires in COVID-19. Participants were aged about 18 to 90 years from 20 to 30 US areas. Germline V CDR1 and CDR2: MDHEN, SYDVKM. The CDR3 is made up of 14 amino acids. V trimming: 4 bases; J trimming: 2 bases; junction bases outside the gene matches: 5. Profiling relied on immunoSEQ multiplex PCR, and the TCRdb table lists in-frame clones only, not all of them. The sample shows approximately 280,000 clones, 82% of them seen only once. The V and J genes are TRBV28 and TRBJ2-7; TRBD1 matches at 7 bases. This TCR was sampled from a man aged 35 to 55 who had been exposed to COVID-19. Sequenced: PBMCs or T cells enriched from blood (not recorded which). The DNA of the CDR3 is TGTGCCAGCAGTTCTCCGACAGGGCCCTACGAGCAGTACTTC. It is translated as CASSSPTGPYEQYF. The variable domain in full, with the rest retrieved from reference TRBV28 and TRBJ2-7, is DVKVTQSSRYLVKRTGEKVFLECVQDMDHENMFWYRQDPGLGLRLIYFSYDVKMKEKGDIPEGYSVSREKKERFSLILESASTNQTSMYLCASSSPTGPYEQYFGPGTRLTVT.